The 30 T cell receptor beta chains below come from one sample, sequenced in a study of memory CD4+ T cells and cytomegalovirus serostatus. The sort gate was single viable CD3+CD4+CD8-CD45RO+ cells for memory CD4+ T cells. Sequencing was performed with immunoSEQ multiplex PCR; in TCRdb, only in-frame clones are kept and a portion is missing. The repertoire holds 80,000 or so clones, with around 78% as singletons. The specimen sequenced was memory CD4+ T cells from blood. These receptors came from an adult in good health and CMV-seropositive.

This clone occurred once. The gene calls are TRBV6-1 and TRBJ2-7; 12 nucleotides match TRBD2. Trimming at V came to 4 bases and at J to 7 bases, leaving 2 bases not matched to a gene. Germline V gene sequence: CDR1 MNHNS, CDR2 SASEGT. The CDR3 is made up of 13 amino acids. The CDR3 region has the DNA TGTGCCAGCAGTGGGGGACTAGCGGGTGAGCAGTACGTC. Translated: CASSGGLAGEQYV.

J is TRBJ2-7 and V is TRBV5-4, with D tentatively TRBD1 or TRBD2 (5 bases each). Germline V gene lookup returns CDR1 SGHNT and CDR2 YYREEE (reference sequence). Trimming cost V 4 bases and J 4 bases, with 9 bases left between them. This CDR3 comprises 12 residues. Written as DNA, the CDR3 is TGTGCCAGCAGCAGCAGGGAGTACGAGCAGTACTTC. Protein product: CASSSREYEQYF.

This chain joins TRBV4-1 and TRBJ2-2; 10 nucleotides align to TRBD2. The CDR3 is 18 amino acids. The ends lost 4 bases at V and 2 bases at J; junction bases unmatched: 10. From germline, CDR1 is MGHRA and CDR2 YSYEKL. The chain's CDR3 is CASSRPTLAGANTGELFF. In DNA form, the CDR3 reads TGCGCCAGCAGCCGTCCGACTCTAGCGGGGGCTAACACCGGGGAGCTGTTTTTT.

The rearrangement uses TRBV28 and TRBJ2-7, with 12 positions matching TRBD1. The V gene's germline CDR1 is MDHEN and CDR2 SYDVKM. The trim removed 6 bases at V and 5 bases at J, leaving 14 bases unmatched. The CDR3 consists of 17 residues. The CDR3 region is CASRPGTGGARSHEQYV. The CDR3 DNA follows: TGTGCCAGCAGACCGGGGACAGGGGGCGCCCGGAGTCACGAGCAGTACGTC.

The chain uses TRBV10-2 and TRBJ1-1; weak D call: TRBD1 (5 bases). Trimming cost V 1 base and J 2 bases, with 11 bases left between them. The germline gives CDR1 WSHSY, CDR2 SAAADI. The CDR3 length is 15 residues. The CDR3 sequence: CASSEWSGENTEAFF. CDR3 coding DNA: TGCGCCAGCAGTGAGTGGTCGGGGGAAAACACTGAAGCTTTCTTT.

In DNA, the CDR3 is TGTGCCAGCAGCTTAGTAGCGGGGGGGCCTGGGGATACGCAGTATTTT. Encoded protein: CASSLVAGGPGDTQYF. The rearrangement uses TRBV7-2 and TRBJ2-3, with 11 bases identical to TRBD2. The germline gives CDR1 SGHTA, CDR2 FQGNSA. The CDR3 covers 16 residues. With 1 base clipped from V and 6 bases from J, the junction kept 6 bases outside the gene matches.

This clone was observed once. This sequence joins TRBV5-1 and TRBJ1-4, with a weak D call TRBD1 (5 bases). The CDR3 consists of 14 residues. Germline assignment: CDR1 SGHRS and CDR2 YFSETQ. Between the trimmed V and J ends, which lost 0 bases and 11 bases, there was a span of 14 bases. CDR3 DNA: TGCGCCAGCAGCTTGGGGCAGGGTAATCGGAAACTGTTTTTT. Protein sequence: CASSLGQGNRKLFF.

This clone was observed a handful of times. CDR3 DNA: TGCGCCAGCAGCAGCGGGAACACTGAAGCTTTCTTT. This codes for CASSSGNTEAFF. V is TRBV5-1 and J is TRBJ1-1, with D unclear. Trimming removed 4 bases at V and 1 base at J, with 5 bases between. Germline CDR1 is SGHRS and CDR2 is YFSETQ. This CDR3 spans 12 amino acids. The variable domain in full, completed from reference TRBV5-1 and TRBJ1-1, reads KAGVTQTPRYLIKTRGQQVTLSCSPISGHRSVSWYQQTPGQGLQFLFEYFSETQRNKGNFPGRFSGRQFSNSRSEMNVSTLELGDSALYLCASSSGNTEAFFGQGTRLTVV.

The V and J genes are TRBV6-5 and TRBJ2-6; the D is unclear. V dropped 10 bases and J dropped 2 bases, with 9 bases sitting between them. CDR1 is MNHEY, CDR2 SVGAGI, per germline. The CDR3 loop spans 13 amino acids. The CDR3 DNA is TGTGCCACCCAGATGGCTGGGGCCAACGTCCTGACTTTC. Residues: CATQMAGANVLTF.

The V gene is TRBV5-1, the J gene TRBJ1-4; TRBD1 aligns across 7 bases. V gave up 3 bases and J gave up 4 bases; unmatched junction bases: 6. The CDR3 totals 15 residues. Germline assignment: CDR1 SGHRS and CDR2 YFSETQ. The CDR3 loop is CASSSGGGDNEKLFF. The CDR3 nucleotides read TGCGCCAGCAGCTCAGGGGGAGGGGATAATGAAAAACTGTTTTTT.

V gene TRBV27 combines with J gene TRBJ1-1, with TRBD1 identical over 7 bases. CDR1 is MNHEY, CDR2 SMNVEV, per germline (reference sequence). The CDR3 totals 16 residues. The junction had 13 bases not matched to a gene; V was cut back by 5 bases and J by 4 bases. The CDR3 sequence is CASSPWEDRSSTEAFF. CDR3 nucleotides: TGTGCCAGCAGTCCGTGGGAGGACAGGAGTTCCACTGAAGCTTTCTTT.

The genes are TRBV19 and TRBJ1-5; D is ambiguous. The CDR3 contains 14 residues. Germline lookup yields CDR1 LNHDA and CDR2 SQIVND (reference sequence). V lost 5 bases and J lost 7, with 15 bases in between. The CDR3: CASSGSIREQPQHF. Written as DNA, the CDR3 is TGTGCCAGTAGTGGCAGCATAAGGGAACAGCCCCAGCATTTT.

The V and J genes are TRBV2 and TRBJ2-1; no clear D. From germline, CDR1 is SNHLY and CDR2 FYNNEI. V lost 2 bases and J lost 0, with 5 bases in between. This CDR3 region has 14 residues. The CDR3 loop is CASSESSSYNEQFF. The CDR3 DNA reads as TGTGCCAGCAGTGAATCAAGCTCCTACAATGAGCAGTTCTTC.

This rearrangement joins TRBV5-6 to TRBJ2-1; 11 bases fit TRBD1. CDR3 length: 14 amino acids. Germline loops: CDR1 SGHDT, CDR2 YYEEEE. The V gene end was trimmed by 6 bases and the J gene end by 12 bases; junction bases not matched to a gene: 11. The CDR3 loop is CASTRTGGAFGQFF. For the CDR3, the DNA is TGTGCCAGCACCCGGACAGGGGGCGCCTTTGGGCAGTTCTTC.

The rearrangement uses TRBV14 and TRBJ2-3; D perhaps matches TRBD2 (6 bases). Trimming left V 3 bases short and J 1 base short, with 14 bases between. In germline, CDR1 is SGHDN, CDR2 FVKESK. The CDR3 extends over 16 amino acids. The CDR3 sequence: CASSHGDGTGTDTQYF. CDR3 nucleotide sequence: TGTGCCAGCAGCCACGGAGACGGGACTGGCACAGATACGCAGTATTTT.

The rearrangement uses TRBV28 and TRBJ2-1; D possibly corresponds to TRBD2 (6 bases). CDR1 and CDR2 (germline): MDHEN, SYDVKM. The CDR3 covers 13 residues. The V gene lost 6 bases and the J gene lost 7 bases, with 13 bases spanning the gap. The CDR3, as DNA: TGTGCCAGCAGCAGGGAGGTAGTGAATGAGCAGTTCTTC. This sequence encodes CASSREVVNEQFF.

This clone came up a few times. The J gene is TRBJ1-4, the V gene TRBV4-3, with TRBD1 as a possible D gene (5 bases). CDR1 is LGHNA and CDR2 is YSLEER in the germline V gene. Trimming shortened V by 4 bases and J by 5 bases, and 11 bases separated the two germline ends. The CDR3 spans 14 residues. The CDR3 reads CASSRGSSNEKLFF. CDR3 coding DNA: TGCGCCAGCAGCCGGGGGAGTTCCAATGAAAAACTGTTTTTT.

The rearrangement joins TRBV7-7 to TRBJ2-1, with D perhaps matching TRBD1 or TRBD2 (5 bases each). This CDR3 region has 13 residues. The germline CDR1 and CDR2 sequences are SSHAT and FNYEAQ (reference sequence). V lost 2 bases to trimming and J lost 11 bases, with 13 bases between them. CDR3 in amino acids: CASSLSPGTQQFF. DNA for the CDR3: TGTGCCAGCAGCTTATCCCCAGGGACCCAGCAGTTCTTC.

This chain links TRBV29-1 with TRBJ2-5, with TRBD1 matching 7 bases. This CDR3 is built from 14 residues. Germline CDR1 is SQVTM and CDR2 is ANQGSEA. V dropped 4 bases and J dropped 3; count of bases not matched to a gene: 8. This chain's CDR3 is CSVGDSLGEETQYF. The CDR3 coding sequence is TGCAGCGTTGGGGACAGCCTCGGAGAAGAGACCCAGTACTTC. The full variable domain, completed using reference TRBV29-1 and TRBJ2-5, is SAVISQKPSRDICQRGTSLTIQCQVDSQVTMMFWYRQQPGQSLTLIATANQGSEATYESGFVIDKFPISRPNLTFSTLTVSNMSPEDSSIYLCSVGDSLGEETQYFGPGTRLLVL.

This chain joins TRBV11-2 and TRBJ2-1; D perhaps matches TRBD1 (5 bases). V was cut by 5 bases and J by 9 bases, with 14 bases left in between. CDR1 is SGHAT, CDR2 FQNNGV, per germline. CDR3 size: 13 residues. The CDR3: CASSIYRFSEQFF. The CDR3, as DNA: TGTGCCAGCAGCATTTACAGGTTTAGTGAGCAGTTCTTC.

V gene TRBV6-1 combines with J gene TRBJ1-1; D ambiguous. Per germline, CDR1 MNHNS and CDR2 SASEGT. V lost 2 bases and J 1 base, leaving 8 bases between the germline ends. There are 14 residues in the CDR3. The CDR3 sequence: CASSELWRNTEAFF. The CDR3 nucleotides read TGTGCCAGCAGTGAATTGTGGCGGAACACTGAAGCTTTCTTT.

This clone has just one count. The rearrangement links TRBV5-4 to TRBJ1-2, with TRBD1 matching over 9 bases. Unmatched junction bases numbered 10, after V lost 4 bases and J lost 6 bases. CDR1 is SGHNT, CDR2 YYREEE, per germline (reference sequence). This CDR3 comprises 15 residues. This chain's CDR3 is CASSPKTGGINGYTF. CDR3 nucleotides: TGTGCCAGCAGCCCAAAAACAGGGGGCATCAATGGCTACACCTTC.

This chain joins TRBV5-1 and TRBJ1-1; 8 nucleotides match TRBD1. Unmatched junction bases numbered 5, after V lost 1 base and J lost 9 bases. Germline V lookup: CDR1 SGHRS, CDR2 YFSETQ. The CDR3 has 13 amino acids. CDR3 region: CASSLSQGGKAFF. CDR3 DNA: TGCGCCAGCAGCTTGTCACAGGGGGGGAAAGCTTTCTTT.

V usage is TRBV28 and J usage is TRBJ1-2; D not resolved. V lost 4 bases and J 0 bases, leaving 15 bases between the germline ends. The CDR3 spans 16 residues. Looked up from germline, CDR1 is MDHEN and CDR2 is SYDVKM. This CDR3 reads CASSWGSHGANYGYTF. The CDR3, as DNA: TGTGCCAGCAGTTGGGGTTCCCATGGAGCTAACTATGGCTACACCTTC.

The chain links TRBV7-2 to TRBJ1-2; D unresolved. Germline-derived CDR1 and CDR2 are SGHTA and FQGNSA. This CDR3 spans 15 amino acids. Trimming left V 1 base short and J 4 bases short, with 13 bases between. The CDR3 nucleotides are TGTGCCAGCAGCTTAGGGGCAACCAAAACCTATGGCTACACCTTC. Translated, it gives CASSLGATKTYGYTF.

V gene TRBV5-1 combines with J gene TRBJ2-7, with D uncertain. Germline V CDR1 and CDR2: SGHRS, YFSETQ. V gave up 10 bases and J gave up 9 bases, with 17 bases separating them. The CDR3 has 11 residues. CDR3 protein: CARPMQRRQYV. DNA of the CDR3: TGCGCCCGTCCTATGCAACGTAGGCAGTACGTC.

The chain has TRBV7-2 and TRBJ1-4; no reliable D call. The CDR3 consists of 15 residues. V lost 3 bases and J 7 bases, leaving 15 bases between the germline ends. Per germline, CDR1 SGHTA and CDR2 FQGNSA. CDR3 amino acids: CASSLDPIGREKLFF. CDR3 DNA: TGTGCCAGCAGCTTGGACCCAATCGGGCGTGAAAAACTGTTTTTT.

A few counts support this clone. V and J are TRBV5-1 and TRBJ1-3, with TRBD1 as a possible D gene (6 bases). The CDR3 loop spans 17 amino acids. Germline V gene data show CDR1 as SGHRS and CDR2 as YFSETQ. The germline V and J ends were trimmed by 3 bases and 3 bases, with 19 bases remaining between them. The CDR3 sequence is CASSSGPPGVVGNTIYF. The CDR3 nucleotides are TGCGCCAGCAGCTCGGGCCCCCCAGGGGTGGTTGGAAACACCATATATTTT.

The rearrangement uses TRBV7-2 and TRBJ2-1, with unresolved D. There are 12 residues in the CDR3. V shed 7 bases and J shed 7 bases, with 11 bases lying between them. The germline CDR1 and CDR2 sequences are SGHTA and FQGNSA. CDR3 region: CASNTLRNEQFF. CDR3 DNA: TGTGCCAGCAACACCCTAAGAAATGAGCAGTTCTTC. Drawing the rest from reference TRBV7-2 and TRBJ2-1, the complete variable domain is GAGVSQSPSNKVTEKGKDVELRCDPISGHTALYWYRQSLGQGLEFLIYFQGNSAPDKSGLPSDRFSAERTGGSVSTLTIQRTQQEDSAVYLCASNTLRNEQFFGPGTRLTVL.

The CDR3 nucleotides are TGTGCCTGGAGGGGTCCGGGACAGTCGAATTCACCCCTCCACTTT. Protein sequence: CAWRGPGQSNSPLHF. The rearrangement uses TRBV30 and TRBJ1-6; 7 nucleotides align to TRBD1. Trimming cost V 3 bases and J 7 bases; bases outside gene matches: 9. Per the germline V gene, CDR1 is GTSNPN and CDR2 is SVGIG (reference sequence). The CDR3 consists of 15 residues. Complete variable domain (other parts from reference TRBV30 and TRBJ1-6): SQTIHQWPATLVQPVGSPLSLECTVEGTSNPNLYWYRQAAGRGLQLLFYSVGIGQISSEVPQNLSASRPQDRQFILSSKKLLLSDSGFYLCAWRGPGQSNSPLHFGNGTRLTVT.